These 14 T cell receptor beta chains were sequenced from one sample in a study of shared clonotypes between healthy human individuals. TCRdb's table, derived via immunoSEQ multiplex PCR, lists solely in-frame clones and lacks some. The sample contains approximately 110,000 clones, approximately 70% of which appear only once. The sequenced material came from memory CD8+ T cells sorted from blood. The subset was: CD45RO+ cells pooled with CCR7-negative TemRA cells. The receptor source for this set is a woman under 40 in good health.

The chain couples TRBV28 to TRBJ2-3; D might be TRBD1 (6 bases). CDR1 is MDHEN, CDR2 SYDVKM, per germline. The CDR3 length is 17 residues. The V end was cut by 4 bases, the J end by 2 bases, with 19 bases between. CDR3 sequence reads: CASSWSPARGVTDTQYF. CDR3 DNA: TGTGCCAGCAGTTGGTCCCCGGCCAGGGGTGTCACAGATACGCAGTATTTT. The full variable domain, its missing parts supplied by reference TRBV28 and TRBJ2-3, is DVKVTQSSRYLVKRTGEKVFLECVQDMDHENMFWYRQDPGLGLRLIYFSYDVKMKEKGDIPEGYSVSREKKERFSLILESASTNQTSMYLCASSWSPARGVTDTQYFGPGTRLTVL.

The chain uses TRBV13 and TRBJ2-7; 10 bases match TRBD2. The CDR3 loop spans 15 amino acids. V lost 2 bases to trimming and J lost 7 bases; unmatched junction nucleotides: 8. The V gene's germline CDR1 is PRHDT and CDR2 FYEKMQ (reference sequence). CDR3: CASSLSPSGRGEQYF. For the CDR3, the DNA is TGTGCCAGCAGCTTAAGTCCTAGCGGGAGAGGGGAGCAGTACTTC.

The V gene is TRBV9, the J gene TRBJ2-7; D perhaps matches TRBD1 (5 bases). Germline V gives CDR1 SGDLS, CDR2 YYNGEE. Between the trimmed V and J ends, which lost 0 bases and 2 bases, there was a span of 9 bases. The CDR3 contains 14 residues. The CDR3 is CASSVAGHTYEQYF. The CDR3 bases are TGTGCCAGCAGCGTAGCCGGACATACCTACGAGCAGTACTTC. Together with reference TRBV9 and TRBJ2-7, the CDR3 gives the full variable domain: DSGVTQTPKHLITATGQRVTLRCSPRSGDLSVYWYQQSLDQGLQFLIQYYNGEERAKGNILERFSAQQFPDLHSELNLSSLELGDSALYFCASSVAGHTYEQYFGPGTRLTVT.

In this sample, this clone turned up a few times. V usage is TRBV6-5 and J usage is TRBJ1-1; D perhaps matches TRBD1 (6 bases). Germline lookup yields CDR1 MNHEY and CDR2 SVGAGI. Trimming cost V 6 bases and J 0 bases, with 11 bases left between them. CDR3 length equals 14 residues. CDR3 in DNA: TGTGCCAGCAGCCTGGGACACATGAACACTGAAGCTTTCTTT. This sequence encodes CASSLGHMNTEAFF.

The V call is TRBV19, the J call TRBJ2-5; 11 nucleotides align to TRBD2. This CDR3 spans 17 amino acids. Germline lookup yields CDR1 LNHDA and CDR2 SQIVND (reference sequence). V gave up 11 bases and J gave up 7 bases; unmatched junction bases: 21. Written as DNA, the CDR3 is TGTGCCTCCGCAGCCCATCGGACTAGCGGGCCCTTAAGGACCCAGTACTTC. Its translation is CASAAHRTSGPLRTQYF.

This chain uses TRBV6-6 with TRBJ2-7; D unclear. The germline gives CDR1 MNHNY, CDR2 SVGAGI (reference sequence). This CDR3 comprises 13 residues. Trimming removed 0 bases from V and 3 bases from J, with 6 bases in between. This chain's CDR3 is CASSYSQNYEQYF. The CDR3 nucleotides are TGTGCCAGCAGTTACTCCCAAAACTACGAGCAGTACTTC.

The chain uses TRBV5-4 and TRBJ2-7; the D is unclear. The germline V and J ends were trimmed by 2 bases and 5 bases, with 11 bases remaining between them. The CDR3 runs 13 residues. Germline V gene data show CDR1 as SGHNT and CDR2 as YYREEE (reference sequence). For the CDR3, the DNA is TGTGCCAGCAGCTTCCCGAACATCCACGAGCAGTACTTC. The encoded protein is CASSFPNIHEQYF.

V gene TRBV5-1 combines with J gene TRBJ1-2, with D perhaps TRBD1 (5 bases). This CDR3 region has 15 residues. Trimming left V 2 bases short and J 1 base short, with 12 bases between. CDR1 is SGHRS and CDR2 is YFSETQ in the germline V gene. This CDR3 reads CASSLGASGNYGYTF. CDR3 nucleotide sequence: TGCGCCAGCAGCTTAGGGGCATCGGGTAACTATGGCTACACCTTC.

V gene TRBV9 combines with J gene TRBJ2-1; 9 bases line up with TRBD2. CDR3 length equals 15 residues. Per the germline V gene, CDR1 is SGDLS and CDR2 is YYNGEE. Trimming cost V 3 bases and J 3 bases; bases outside gene matches: 4. CDR3 loop: CASSGSGSGYNEQFF. The CDR3, as DNA: TGTGCCAGCAGCGGTAGCGGGAGTGGCTACAATGAGCAGTTCTTC.

A note on this clone: An end of the junction does not agree with germline; a read error may underlie this. The chain carries TRBV7-2 and TRBJ1-2, with D possibly TRBD1 on 5 matching bases. This CDR3 is 14 amino acids long. Germline assignment: CDR1 SGHTA and CDR2 FQGNSA. CDR3: CASSSYLSTDLLYF. CDR3 sequence (DNA): TGTGCCAGCAGCTCATACCTATCGACAGACCTCTTGTACTTC.

The chain employs TRBV7-9 and TRBJ2-7, with 9 bases fitting TRBD1. Germline V CDR1 and CDR2: SEHNR, FQNEAQ (reference sequence). Germline trimming cut 5 bases from V and 2 bases from J; bases unmatched to any gene: 7. This CDR3 has 15 residues. CDR3 loop: CASSPGTGQTYEQYF. DNA of the CDR3: TGTGCCAGCAGCCCAGGGACAGGGCAAACCTACGAGCAGTACTTC.

The chain uses TRBV7-9 and TRBJ1-1; tentative D call: TRBD1 (6 bases). Looked up from germline, CDR1 is SEHNR and CDR2 is FQNEAQ (reference sequence). Trimming cost V 5 bases and J 4 bases, with 17 bases left between them. The CDR3 consists of 15 residues. This CDR3 reads CASSRALTGVTEAFF. CDR3 coding DNA: TGTGCCAGCAGCCGCGCATTGACAGGCGTCACTGAAGCTTTCTTT. The full variable domain, completed using reference TRBV7-9 and TRBJ1-1, is DTGVSQNPRHKITKRGQNVTFRCDPISEHNRLYWYRQTLGQGPEFLTYFQNEAQLEKSRLLSDRFSAERPKGSFSTLEIQRTEQGDSAMYLCASSRALTGVTEAFFGQGTRLTVV.

The rearrangement uses TRBV7-8 and TRBJ2-7; D ambiguous. CDR1 is SGHVS and CDR2 is FQNEAQ in the germline V gene. There are 15 residues in the CDR3. V lost 1 base, J lost 2 bases, and 12 bases lay in between. The CDR3: CASSLGLYTPYEQYF. CDR3 nucleotides: TGTGCCAGCAGCTTAGGGCTGTACACCCCCTACGAGCAGTACTTC.

This clone was seen only a few times. This chain uses TRBV6-1 with TRBJ1-6; D gene unclear. V was cut by 0 bases and J by 0 bases, with 12 bases left in between. The CDR3 is 18 residues long. Germline assignment: CDR1 MNHNS and CDR2 SASEGT. The CDR3 is CASSEARSLSSYNSPLHF. CDR3 in DNA: TGTGCCAGCAGTGAAGCGCGCAGCCTGAGCTCCTATAATTCACCCCTCCACTTT.